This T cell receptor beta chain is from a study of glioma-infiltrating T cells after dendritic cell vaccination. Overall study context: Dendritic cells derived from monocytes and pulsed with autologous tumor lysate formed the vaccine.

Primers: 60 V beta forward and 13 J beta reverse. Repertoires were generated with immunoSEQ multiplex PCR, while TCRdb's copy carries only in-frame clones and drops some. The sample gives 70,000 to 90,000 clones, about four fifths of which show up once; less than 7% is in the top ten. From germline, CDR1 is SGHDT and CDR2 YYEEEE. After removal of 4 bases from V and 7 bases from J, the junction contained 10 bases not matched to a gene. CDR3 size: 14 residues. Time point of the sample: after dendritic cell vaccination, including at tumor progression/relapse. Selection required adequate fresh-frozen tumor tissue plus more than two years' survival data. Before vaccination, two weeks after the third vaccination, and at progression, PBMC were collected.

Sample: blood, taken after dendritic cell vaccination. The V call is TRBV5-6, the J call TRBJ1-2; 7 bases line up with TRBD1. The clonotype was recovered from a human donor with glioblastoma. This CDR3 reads CASSLVTRDSGYTF. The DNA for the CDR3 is TGTGCCAGCAGCCTAGTAACCCGGGACAGTGGCTACACCTTC.